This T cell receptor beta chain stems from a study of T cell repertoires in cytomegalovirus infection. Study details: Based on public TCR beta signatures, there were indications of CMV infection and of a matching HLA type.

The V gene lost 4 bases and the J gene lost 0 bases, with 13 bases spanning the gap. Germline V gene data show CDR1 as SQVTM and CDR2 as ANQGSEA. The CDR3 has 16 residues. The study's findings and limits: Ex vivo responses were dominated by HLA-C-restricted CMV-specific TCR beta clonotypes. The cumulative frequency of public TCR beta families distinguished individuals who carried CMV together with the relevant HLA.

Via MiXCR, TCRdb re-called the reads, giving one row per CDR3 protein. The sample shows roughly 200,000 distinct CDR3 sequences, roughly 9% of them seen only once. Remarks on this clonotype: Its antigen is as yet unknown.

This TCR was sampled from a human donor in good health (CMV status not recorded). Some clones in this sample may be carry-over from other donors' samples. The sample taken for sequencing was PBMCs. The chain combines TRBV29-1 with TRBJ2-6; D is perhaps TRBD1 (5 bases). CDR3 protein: CSVGTQPSSGANVLTF. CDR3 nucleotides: TGCAGCGTTGGGACACAACCTAGCTCTGGGGCCAACGTCCTGACTTTC.